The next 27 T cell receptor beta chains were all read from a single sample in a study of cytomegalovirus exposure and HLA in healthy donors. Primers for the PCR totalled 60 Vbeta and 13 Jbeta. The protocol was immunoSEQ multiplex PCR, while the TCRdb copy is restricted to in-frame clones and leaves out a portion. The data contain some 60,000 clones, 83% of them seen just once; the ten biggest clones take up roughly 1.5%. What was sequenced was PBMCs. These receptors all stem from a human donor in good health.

This chain's CDR3 is CASSELSYEQFF. The CDR3 nucleotides are TGTGCCAGCAGTGAATTAAGCTATGAGCAGTTCTTC. The rearrangement uses TRBV25-1 and TRBJ2-1; D not resolved. V lost 1 base, J lost 8 bases, and 6 bases lay in between. This CDR3 is 12 amino acids long. Germline CDR1 MGHDK, CDR2 SYGVNS.

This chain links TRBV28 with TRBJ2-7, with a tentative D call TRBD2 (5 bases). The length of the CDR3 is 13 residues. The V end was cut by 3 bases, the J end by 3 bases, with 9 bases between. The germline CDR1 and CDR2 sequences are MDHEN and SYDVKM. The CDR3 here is CASSFGGGYEQYF. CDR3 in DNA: TGTGCCAGCAGTTTCGGCGGAGGCTACGAGCAGTACTTC.

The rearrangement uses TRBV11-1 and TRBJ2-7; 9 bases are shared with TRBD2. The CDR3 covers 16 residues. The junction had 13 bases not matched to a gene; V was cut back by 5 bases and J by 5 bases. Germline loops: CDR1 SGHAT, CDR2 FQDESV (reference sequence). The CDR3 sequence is CASSQSLAGGLNEQYF. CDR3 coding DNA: TGTGCCAGCAGCCAGTCTTTGGCGGGGGGGCTTAACGAGCAGTACTTC.

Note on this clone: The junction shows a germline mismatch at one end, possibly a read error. Here the CDR3 DNA reads TGTTCCAGCAGCTTATTTTGGCAGGGTCGCGCGATTAGCACAGATACGCAGTATTTT. It specifies CSSSLFWQGRAISTDTQYF. This chain uses TRBV7-9 with TRBJ2-3, with D possibly TRBD1 on 5 matching bases. CDR3 length equals 19 residues. Germline V lookup: CDR1 SEHNR, CDR2 FQNEAQ (reference sequence).

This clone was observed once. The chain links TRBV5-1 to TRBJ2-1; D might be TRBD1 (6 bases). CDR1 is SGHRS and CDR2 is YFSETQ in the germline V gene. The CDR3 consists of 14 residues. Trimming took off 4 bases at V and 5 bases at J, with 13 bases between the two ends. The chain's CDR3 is CASSQGGTNNEQFF. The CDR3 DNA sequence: TGCGCCAGCAGCCAAGGGGGAACCAACAATGAGCAGTTCTTC.

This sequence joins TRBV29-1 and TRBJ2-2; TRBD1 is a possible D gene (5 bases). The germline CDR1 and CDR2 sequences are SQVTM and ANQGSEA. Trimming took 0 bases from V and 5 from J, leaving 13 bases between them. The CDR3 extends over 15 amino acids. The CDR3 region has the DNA TGCAGCGTTGAAGAGAAGGGGATTGGTACCGGGGAGCTGTTTTTT. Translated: CSVEEKGIGTGELFF.

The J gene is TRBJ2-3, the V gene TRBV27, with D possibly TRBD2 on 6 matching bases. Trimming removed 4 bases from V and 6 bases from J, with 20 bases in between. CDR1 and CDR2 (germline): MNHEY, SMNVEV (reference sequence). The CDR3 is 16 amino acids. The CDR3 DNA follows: TGTGCCAGCAGTTCGCCGGGGACTCACCCGCGGGATACGCAGTATTTT. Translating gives CASSSPGTHPRDTQYF.

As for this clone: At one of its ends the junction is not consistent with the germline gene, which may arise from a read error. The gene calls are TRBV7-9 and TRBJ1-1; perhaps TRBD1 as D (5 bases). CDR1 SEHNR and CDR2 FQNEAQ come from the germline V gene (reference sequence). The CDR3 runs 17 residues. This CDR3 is CSSSLAQGGGVSTEAFF. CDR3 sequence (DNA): TGTTCCAGCAGCTTAGCGCAGGGAGGAGGGGTGAGCACTGAAGCTTTCTTT.

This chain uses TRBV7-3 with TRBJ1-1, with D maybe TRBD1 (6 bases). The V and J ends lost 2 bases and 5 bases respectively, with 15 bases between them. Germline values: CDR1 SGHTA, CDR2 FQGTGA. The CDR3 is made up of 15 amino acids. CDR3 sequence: CASSLQGTAGTEAFF. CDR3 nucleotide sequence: TGTGCCAGCAGCTTACAGGGGACCGCGGGTACTGAAGCTTTCTTT.

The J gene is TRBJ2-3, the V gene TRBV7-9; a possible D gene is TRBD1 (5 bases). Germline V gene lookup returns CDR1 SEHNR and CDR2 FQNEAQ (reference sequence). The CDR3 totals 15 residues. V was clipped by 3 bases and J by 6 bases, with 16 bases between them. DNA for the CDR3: TGTGCCAGCAGCTTTGGGGCTGGCGGATCCGATACGCAGTATTTT. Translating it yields CASSFGAGGSDTQYF.

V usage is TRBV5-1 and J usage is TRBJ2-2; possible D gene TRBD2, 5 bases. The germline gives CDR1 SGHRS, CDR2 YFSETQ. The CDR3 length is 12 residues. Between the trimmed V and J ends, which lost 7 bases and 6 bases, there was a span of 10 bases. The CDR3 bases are TGCGCCAGCGTCGGGGTAGCCGGGGAGCTGTTTTTT. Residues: CASVGVAGELFF.

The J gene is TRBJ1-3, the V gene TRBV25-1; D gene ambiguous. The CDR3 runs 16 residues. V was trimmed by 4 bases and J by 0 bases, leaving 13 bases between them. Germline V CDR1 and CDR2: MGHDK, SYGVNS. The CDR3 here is CASSAPDSSSGNTIYF. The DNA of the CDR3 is TGTGCCAGCAGTGCCCCGGACTCGAGCTCTGGAAACACCATATATTTT.

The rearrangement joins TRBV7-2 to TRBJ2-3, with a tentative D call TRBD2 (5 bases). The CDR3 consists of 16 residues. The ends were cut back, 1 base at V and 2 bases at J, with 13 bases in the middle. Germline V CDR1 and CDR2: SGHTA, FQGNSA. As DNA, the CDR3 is TGTGCCAGCAGCTTAGATGGGAGCGGCCCCACAGATACGCAGTATTTT. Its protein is CASSLDGSGPTDTQYF.

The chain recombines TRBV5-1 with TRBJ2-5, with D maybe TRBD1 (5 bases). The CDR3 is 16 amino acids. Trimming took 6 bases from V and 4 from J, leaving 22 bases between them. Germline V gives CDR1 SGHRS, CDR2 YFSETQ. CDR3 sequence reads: CASKSGESGHLETQYF. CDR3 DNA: TGCGCCAGCAAGAGTGGGGAATCCGGACATTTAGAGACCCAGTACTTC.

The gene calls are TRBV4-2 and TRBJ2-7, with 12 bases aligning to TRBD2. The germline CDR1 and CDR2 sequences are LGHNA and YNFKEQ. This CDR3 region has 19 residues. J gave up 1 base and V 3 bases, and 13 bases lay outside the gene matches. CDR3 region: CASSHRKASGGAGSYEQYF. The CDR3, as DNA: TGTGCCAGCAGCCACAGAAAGGCTAGCGGGGGGGCCGGGTCCTACGAGCAGTACTTC.

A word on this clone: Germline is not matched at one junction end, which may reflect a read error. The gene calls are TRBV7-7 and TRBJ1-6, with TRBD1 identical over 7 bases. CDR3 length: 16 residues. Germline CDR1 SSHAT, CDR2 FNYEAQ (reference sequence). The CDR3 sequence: CASSPDRERGNSPFHF. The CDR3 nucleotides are TGTGCTAGCAGCCCCGACAGGGAACGGGGCAATTCACCCTTCCACTTT.

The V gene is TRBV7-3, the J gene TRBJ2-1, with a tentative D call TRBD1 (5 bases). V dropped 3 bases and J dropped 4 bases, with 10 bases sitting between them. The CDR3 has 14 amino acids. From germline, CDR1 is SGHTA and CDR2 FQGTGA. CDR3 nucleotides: TGTGCCAGCAGCTTGACACAGGAATACAATGAGCAGTTCTTC. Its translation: CASSLTQEYNEQFF.

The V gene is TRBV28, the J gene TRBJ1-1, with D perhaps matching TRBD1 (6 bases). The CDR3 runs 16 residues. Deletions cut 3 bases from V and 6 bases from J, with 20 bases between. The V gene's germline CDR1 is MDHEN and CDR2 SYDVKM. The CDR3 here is CASSFTRGAVLAEAFF. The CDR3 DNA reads TGTGCCAGCAGTTTCACGCGGGGGGCGGTACTTGCTGAAGCTTTCTTT.

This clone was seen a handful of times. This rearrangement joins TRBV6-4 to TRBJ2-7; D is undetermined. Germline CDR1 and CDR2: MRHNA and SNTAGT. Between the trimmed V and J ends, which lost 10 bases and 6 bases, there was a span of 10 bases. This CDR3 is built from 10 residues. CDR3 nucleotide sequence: TGTGCCAACACGCCCTGCGAGCAGTACTTC. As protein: CANTPCEQYF.

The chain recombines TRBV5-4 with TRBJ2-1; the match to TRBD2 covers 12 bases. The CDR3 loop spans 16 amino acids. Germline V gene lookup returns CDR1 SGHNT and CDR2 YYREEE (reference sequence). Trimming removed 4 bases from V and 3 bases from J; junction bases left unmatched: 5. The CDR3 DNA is TGTGCCAGCAGCCTGAGACTAGCGGGGGTCTACAATGAGCAGTTCTTC. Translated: CASSLRLAGVYNEQFF.

The CDR3 DNA reads as TGTGCCAGCGGAGAGGGGGACACAAGCACAGATACGCAGTATTTT. Translated, it gives CASGEGDTSTDTQYF. The chain is built from TRBV6-4 and TRBJ2-3; a weak D match, TRBD1 (6 bases). Trimming cost V 8 bases and J 0 bases, with 15 bases left between them. CDR3 size: 15 residues. CDR1 is MRHNA, CDR2 SNTAGT, per germline.

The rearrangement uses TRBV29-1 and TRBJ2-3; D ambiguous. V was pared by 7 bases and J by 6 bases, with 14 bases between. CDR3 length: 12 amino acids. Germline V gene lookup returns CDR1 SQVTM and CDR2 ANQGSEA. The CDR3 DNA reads TGCAGCGGTGTTAACTCGGTCGATACGCAGTATTTT. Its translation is CSGVNSVDTQYF.

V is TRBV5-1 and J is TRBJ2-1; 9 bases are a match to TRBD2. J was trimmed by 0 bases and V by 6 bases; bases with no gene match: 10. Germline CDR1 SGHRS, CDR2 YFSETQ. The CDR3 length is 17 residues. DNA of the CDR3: TGCGCCAGCAAAATCCAACTAGCGGGCCACTCCTACAATGAGCAGTTCTTC. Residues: CASKIQLAGHSYNEQFF.

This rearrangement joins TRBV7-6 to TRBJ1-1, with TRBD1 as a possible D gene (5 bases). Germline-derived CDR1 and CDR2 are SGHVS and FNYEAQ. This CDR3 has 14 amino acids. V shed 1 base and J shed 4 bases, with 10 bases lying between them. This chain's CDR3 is CASSLGGGRTEAFF. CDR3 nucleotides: TGTGCCAGCAGCTTAGGGGGGGGTCGCACTGAAGCTTTCTTT.

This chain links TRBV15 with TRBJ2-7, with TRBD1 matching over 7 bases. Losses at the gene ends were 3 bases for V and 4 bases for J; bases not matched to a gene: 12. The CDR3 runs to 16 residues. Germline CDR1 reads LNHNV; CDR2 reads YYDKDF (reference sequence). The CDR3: CATSSPGRGQTYEQYF. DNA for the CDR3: TGTGCCACCAGCAGCCCCGGAAGGGGGCAAACGTACGAGCAGTACTTC.

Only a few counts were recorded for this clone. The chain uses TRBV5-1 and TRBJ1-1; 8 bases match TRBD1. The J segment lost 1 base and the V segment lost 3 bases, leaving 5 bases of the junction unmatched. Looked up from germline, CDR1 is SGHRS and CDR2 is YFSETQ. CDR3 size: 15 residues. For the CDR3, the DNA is TGCGCCAGCAGCTGGGGGGACAGGTCGAACACTGAAGCTTTCTTT. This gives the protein CASSWGDRSNTEAFF.

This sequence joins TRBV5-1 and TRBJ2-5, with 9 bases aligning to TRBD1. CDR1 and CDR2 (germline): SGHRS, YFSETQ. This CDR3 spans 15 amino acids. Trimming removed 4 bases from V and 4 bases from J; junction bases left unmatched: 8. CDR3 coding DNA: TGCGCCAGCAGCACCTGGACAGGGGAGGTAGAGACCCAGTACTTC. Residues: CASSTWTGEVETQYF.